This T cell receptor beta chain was observed in a study of blood T cell repertoires in COVID-19. Across the study: Researchers got acute and convalescent COVID-19 samples from the United States, Italy and Spain. Sample material is recorded as cDNA or gDNA derived from T cells, B-cell-depleted T cells, or PBMCs.

In the authors' workflow: Estimated nucleated cell counts came from reference gene primer amplification. Data came from immunoSEQ multiplex PCR; TCRdb stores just in-frame clones and leaves some out. The V and J calls and clone size are taken from that table; D and trimming were inferred from the DNA. The profile shows about 230,000 clones, about 90% of them singletons. CDR1 SGHVS and CDR2 FQNEAQ come from the germline V gene. CDR3 size: 13 residues. The ends were cut back, 4 bases at V and 11 bases at J, with 14 bases in the middle. Cohort placement rested on clinical history that participants reported themselves.

The chain couples TRBV7-8 to TRBJ1-4; D gene uncertain. Material: PBMCs or T cells enriched from blood (not recorded which). The clonotype originates from a woman aged 25 to 39 with acute COVID-19. The CDR3: CASSSVPIWKLFF. The CDR3 DNA is TGTGCCAGCAGCTCAGTCCCCATATGGAAACTGTTTTTT.